This entry lists 18 T cell receptor beta chains sequenced from one sample in a study of radiotherapy plus CTLA-4 blockade in lung cancer listed by TCRdb under 2018. Library construction relied on the immunoSEQ multiplex PCR assay. TCRdb's version of the immuneACCESS table is confined to in-frame rearrangements and falls short of the full clone set. An unresolved V gene accounts for under half of the shortfall where checked; the remainder is of unknown origin. The sample yields 25,000 to 35,000 clones; roughly 71% were counted once. The ten largest account for approximately 4.5% of the sample. This sample comprised peripheral blood, obtained from a patient treated with radiotherapy plus ipilimumab. These TCRs come from a human donor with non-small cell lung cancer whose response to radiotherapy plus ipilimumab could not be evaluated.

The chain employs TRBV6-5 and TRBJ2-5, with a tentative D call TRBD2 (6 bases). The V and J ends lost 2 bases and 1 base respectively, with 11 bases between them. The CDR3 sequence is 15 residues long. Germline V gene data show CDR1 as MNHEY and CDR2 as SVGAGI. The CDR3 sequence: CASSYGSSVQETQYF. The CDR3 nucleotides read TGTGCCAGCAGTTACGGGTCTAGCGTCCAAGAGACCCAGTACTTC.

The chain carries TRBV6-1 and TRBJ2-7; D is unclear. V was shortened by 7 bases and J by 0 bases, with 13 bases between the two germline ends. Germline-derived CDR1 and CDR2 are MNHNS and SASEGT. This CDR3 is built from 14 residues. CDR3 in DNA: TGTGCCAGCAAGTTCCTTACAGACTCCTACGAGCAGTACTTC. Its translation is CASKFLTDSYEQYF.

CDR3 amino acids: CASSFGVDLTEKLFF. In DNA, the CDR3 is TGTGCCAGCAGCTTTGGAGTCGATCTGACCGAAAAACTGTTTTTT. The chain is built from TRBV5-6 and TRBJ1-4; D not resolved. In germline, CDR1 is SGHDT, CDR2 YYEEEE. The CDR3 covers 15 residues. Trimming took 2 bases from V and 8 from J, leaving 16 bases between them.

This clone turned up a few times. One end of the junction is discordant with germline, which a read error may explain. The rearrangement uses TRBV5-4 and TRBJ2-7; D unresolved. CDR1 SGHNT and CDR2 YYREEE come from the germline V gene (reference sequence). The CDR3 totals 13 residues. The CDR3 sequence is CASSQEPARKQYF. CDR3 nucleotide sequence: TGCGCCAGCAGCCAAGAACCGGCTAGAAAGCAGTACTTC. The full variable domain, rest sourced from reference TRBV5-4 and TRBJ2-7, is ETGVTQSPTHLIKTRGQQVTLRCSSQSGHNTVSWYQQALGQGPQFIFQYYREEENGRGNFPPRFSGLQFPNYSSELNVNALELDDSALYLCASSQEPARKQYFGPGTRLTVT.

The chain carries TRBV19 and TRBJ1-1; D possibly corresponds to TRBD1 (5 bases). Germline CDR1 is LNHDA and CDR2 is SQIVND (reference sequence). The CDR3 spans 14 residues. V was trimmed by 5 bases and J by 4 bases, leaving 14 bases between them. CDR3 nucleotides: TGTGCCAGTAGTTTGCGTTTGGGGGGCACTGAAGCTTTCTTT. Its protein is CASSLRLGGTEAFF. Filled out from reference TRBV19 and TRBJ1-1, the complete variable domain reads DGGITQSPKYLFRKEGQNVTLSCEQNLNHDAMYWYRQDPGQGLRLIYYSQIVNDFQKGDIAEGYSVSREKKESFPLTVTSAQKNPTAFYLCASSLRLGGTEAFFGQGTRLTVV.

This clone is deemed medium-sized. The chain is built from TRBV21-1 and TRBJ1-1; TRBD1, the D gene given by the table, was not confirmed from the DNA. TRBV21-1 is described as a pseudogene. The CDR3 spans 13 residues. The CDR3 spells CASSTSGDTEAFF. The CDR3, as DNA: TGTGCCAGCAGCACCTCAGGGGACACTGAAGCTTTCTTT.

As for this clone: Germline is not matched at one junction end, which may reflect a read error. The V gene is TRBV6-6, the J gene TRBJ2-7; D unclear. The V gene's germline CDR1 is MNHNY and CDR2 SVGAGI (reference sequence). The CDR3 length is 11 residues. The CDR3 spells CAISESGEQYF. CDR3 nucleotide sequence: TGTGCCATCAGTGAGTCCGGCGAGCAGTACTTC.

This clone was detected a few times. The J gene is TRBJ2-5, the V gene TRBV7-6; D not resolved. This CDR3 comprises 12 residues. Between the trimmed V and J ends, which lost 3 bases and 4 bases, there was a span of 6 bases. Germline assignment: CDR1 SGHVS and CDR2 FNYEAQ. The CDR3 region has the DNA TGTGCCAGCAGCTTTACCGGAGAGACCCAGTACTTC. As protein: CASSFTGETQYF. The full variable domain, its missing parts supplied by reference TRBV7-6 and TRBJ2-5, is GAGVSQSPRYKVTKRGQDVALRCDPISGHVSLYWYRQALGQGPEFLTYFNYEAQQDKSGLPNDRFSAERPEGSISTLTIQRTEQRDSAMYRCASSFTGETQYFGPGTRLLVL.

The V call is TRBV5-1, the J call TRBJ2-1; D is possibly TRBD1 (6 bases). V dropped 3 bases and J dropped 2 bases, with 15 bases sitting between them. From germline, CDR1 is SGHRS and CDR2 YFSETQ. The CDR3 consists of 16 residues. The CDR3 loop reads CASSSSSRGPYNEQFF. CDR3 bases: TGCGCCAGCAGCTCCTCCTCCAGGGGCCCCTACAATGAGCAGTTCTTC.

V and J are TRBV4-3 and TRBJ2-1; 8 nucleotides agree with TRBD1. The germline V gene encodes CDR1 LGHNA and CDR2 YSLEER. The CDR3 loop spans 14 amino acids. V was pared by 1 base and J by 10 bases, with 6 bases of the junction left unmatched. CDR3 sequence: CASSQAGGGGEQFF. In DNA, the CDR3 is TGCGCCAGCAGCCAAGCAGGGGGCGGAGGGGAGCAGTTCTTC.

This clone was seen a handful of times. V gene TRBV7-9 combines with J gene TRBJ2-3; 9 nucleotides line up with TRBD2. Per the germline V gene, CDR1 is SEHNR and CDR2 is FQNEAQ (reference sequence). There are 15 residues in the CDR3. Unmatched junction bases numbered 7, after V lost 4 bases and J lost 5 bases. The CDR3 sequence: CASSSGTSSKDTQYF. CDR3 nucleotide sequence: TGTGCCAGCAGCTCCGGGACTAGCTCGAAAGATACGCAGTATTTT.

J is TRBJ2-1 and V is TRBV5-4, with 13 nucleotides matching TRBD2. The V gene end was trimmed by 3 bases and the J gene end by 8 bases; junction bases not matched to a gene: 11. The CDR3 consists of 17 residues. The germline V gene has CDR1 SGHNT and CDR2 YYREEE (reference sequence). CDR3 DNA sequence: TGTGCCAGCAGCTCGAAGACTAGCGGGAGGTATGTGGATGAGCAGTTCTTC. It specifies CASSSKTSGRYVDEQFF.

This chain joins TRBV4-1 and TRBJ1-1, with 7 positions matching TRBD1. The CDR3 contains 17 residues. Trimming at V came to 0 bases and at J to 2 bases, leaving 9 bases not matched to a gene. Per germline, CDR1 MGHRA and CDR2 YSYEKL. CDR3 sequence reads: CASSQDSTGQLNTEAFF. CDR3 DNA: TGCGCCAGCAGCCAAGATAGTACGGGACAGCTAAACACTGAAGCTTTCTTT.

The chain has TRBV19 and TRBJ1-4; D gene ambiguous. The V gene lost 4 bases and the J gene lost 3 bases, with 12 bases spanning the gap. The germline gives CDR1 LNHDA, CDR2 SQIVND (reference sequence). The CDR3 has 15 amino acids. CDR3 amino acids: CASSKGAEANEKLFF. As DNA, the CDR3 is TGTGCCAGTAGTAAGGGAGCAGAGGCTAATGAAAAACTGTTTTTT.

The J gene is TRBJ2-7, the V gene TRBV5-1; 9 positions match TRBD2. The CDR3 totals 14 residues. Germline V gives CDR1 SGHRS, CDR2 YFSETQ. The V and J ends lost 2 bases and 4 bases, in that order; junction bases with no gene match: 4. CDR3: CASSFGTSTYEQYF. CDR3 bases: TGCGCCAGCAGCTTCGGGACTAGCACATACGAGCAGTACTTC.

Turning to this clone: The junction shows a germline mismatch at one end, possibly a read error. The chain combines TRBV7-9 with TRBJ2-1; 7 bases are shared with TRBD2. The CDR3 totals 15 residues. The germline V gene has CDR1 SEHNR and CDR2 FQNEAQ (reference sequence). The CDR3 is CASSVGGSSHNEQFF. The CDR3 DNA reads TGTGCCAGCAGTGTTGGCGGGAGCTCCCACAATGAGCAGTTCTTC. The full variable domain, rest sourced from reference TRBV7-9 and TRBJ2-1, is DTGVSQNPRHKITKRGQNVTFRCDPISEHNRLYWYRQTLGQGPEFLTYFQNEAQLEKSRLLSDRFSAERPKGSFSTLEIQRTEQGDSAMYLCASSVGGSSHNEQFFGPGTRLTVL.

V and J are TRBV29-1 and TRBJ2-5, with 16 bases fitting TRBD2. This CDR3 comprises 15 residues. The V and J ends lost 7 bases and 4 bases, in that order; junction bases with no gene match: 6. CDR1 is SQVTM, CDR2 ANQGSEA, per germline. The CDR3 region has the DNA TGCAGCGCCGGGACTAGCGGGAGGGCTCGAGAGACCCAGTACTTC. Translating gives CSAGTSGRARETQYF.

The CDR3 DNA follows: TGTGCCTCTGCTTGGGCGTACCAAGAGACCCAGTACTTC. It is translated as CASAWAYQETQYF. V and J are TRBV11-2 and TRBJ2-5; D call uncertain. V was trimmed by 11 bases and J by 0 bases, leaving 13 bases between them. The CDR3 contains 13 residues. The germline CDR1 and CDR2 sequences are SGHAT and FQNNGV.